This TCR beta chain was captured in a study of identical twins. This CDR3 spans 14 amino acids. Trimming pared 0 bases from V and 8 bases from J, leaving 13 bases between. Per germline, CDR1 LGHNA and CDR2 YSLEER. This clonotype was detected ten times or more. Each CDR3 protein is one row after TCRdb ran MiXCR on the 5' RACE reads. The sample records about 240,000 distinct CDR3 sequences, 10% being singletons. The chain links TRBV4-3 to TRBJ1-2, with D hard to call. This TCR came from a man aged 45-65 years in good health. The material sequenced was memory T cells sorted from blood. CDR3 nucleotide sequence: TGCGCCAGCAGCCAAGATTGGAGGGAAGGAGGCTACACCTTC. It translates to CASSQDWREGGYTF.